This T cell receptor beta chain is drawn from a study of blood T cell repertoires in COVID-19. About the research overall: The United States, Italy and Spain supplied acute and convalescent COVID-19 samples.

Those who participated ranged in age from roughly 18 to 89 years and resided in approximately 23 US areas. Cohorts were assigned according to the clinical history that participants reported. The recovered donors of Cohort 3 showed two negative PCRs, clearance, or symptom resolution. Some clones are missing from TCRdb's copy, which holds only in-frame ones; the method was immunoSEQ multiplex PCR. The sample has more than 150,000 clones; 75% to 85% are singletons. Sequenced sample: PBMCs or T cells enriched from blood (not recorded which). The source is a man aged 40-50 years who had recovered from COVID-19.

The CDR3 region has the DNA TGTGCCAGCAGCCAAGGTACTAGCGGCTACTACGAGCAGTACTTC. Translating gives CASSQGTSGYYEQYF. The chain carries TRBV4-2 and TRBJ2-7, with TRBD2 matching over 8 bases. The CDR3 contains 15 residues. J lost 3 bases, V lost 1 base, and 5 bases had no gene match. Germline V gene lookup returns CDR1 LGHNA and CDR2 YNFKEQ.